The clone carrying this TCR beta chain appeared once. The entry originates in a study of shared clonotypes between healthy human individuals. Study at large: The composition of the donors was a couple of women and a few men aged 18 to 49.

Method: immunoSEQ multiplex PCR; TCRdb's copy keeps in-frame clones and lacks some. This table holds about 2.4 million clones, over 85% found once. The CDR3 extends over 14 amino acids. Germline V gene data show CDR1 as SGHTA and CDR2 as FQGNSA. V shed 1 base and J shed 5 bases, with 11 bases lying between them. Sequenced: naive CD4+ T cells from PBMCs. Specified subset: CD45RA+ positively selected. This rearrangement joins TRBV7-2 to TRBJ2-5, with no clear D. The receptor comes from a man between 18 and 29 years old in good health. Some clones in this sample may be carry-over from other donors' samples. The DNA for the CDR3 is TGTGCCAGCAGCTTAGGCCTGACGGAGGAGACCCAGTACTTC. This encodes CASSLGLTEETQYF. Using reference TRBV7-2 and TRBJ2-5 for the parts outside the CDR3, the full variable domain is GAGVSQSPSNKVTEKGKDVELRCDPISGHTALYWYRQSLGQGLEFLIYFQGNSAPDKSGLPSDRFSAERTGGSVSTLTIQRTQQEDSAVYLCASSLGLTEETQYFGPGTRLLVL.